This entry lists 13 T cell receptor beta chains sequenced from one sample in a study of cytomegalovirus exposure and HLA in healthy donors. Amplification used 60 Vbeta primers and 13 Jbeta primers. TCRdb keeps only in-frame clones here, not all; method: immunoSEQ multiplex PCR. The sample yields around 160,000 clones, just under 80% seen once. Input material: PBMCs. Receptors originate from a man aged 18 to 35 in good health and CMV-seropositive.

This clone was observed a single time. The chain is built from TRBV19 and TRBJ2-7, with a tentative D call TRBD2 (6 bases). V was cut by 4 bases and J by 4 bases, with 26 bases left in between. CDR3 size: 18 residues. Germline V CDR1 and CDR2: LNHDA, SQIVND (reference sequence). The CDR3 DNA follows: TGTGCCAGTAGTACCCGCGGTTTGCAGGGACGAGGAGGGTACGAGCAGTACTTC. This sequence encodes CASSTRGLQGRGGYEQYF.

The J gene is TRBJ1-2, the V gene TRBV30, with 8 bases identical to TRBD1. J gave up 8 bases and V 3 bases, and 14 bases lay outside the gene matches. Germline CDR1 and CDR2: GTSNPN and SVGIG (reference sequence). The CDR3 contains 15 residues. In nucleotides, the CDR3 is TGTGCCTGGAGCGGACCGGACAGGGCAGTCGGAGGCTACACCTTC. Residues: CAWSGPDRAVGGYTF.

This clone was observed a few times. This chain uses TRBV7-2 with TRBJ2-2; D is perhaps TRBD2 (5 bases). Germline CDR1 SGHTA, CDR2 FQGNSA. The length of the CDR3 is 16 residues. V lost 1 base to trimming and J lost 6 bases, with 15 bases between them. CDR3 residues: CASSLDGGPIAGELFF. Written as DNA, the CDR3 is TGTGCCAGCAGCTTAGACGGCGGGCCTATAGCCGGGGAGCTGTTTTTT.

Comment on this clone: The junction and the germline gene differ at one end; a read error may be behind it. The chain employs TRBV7-2 and TRBJ2-7; unclear D gene. The V gene's germline CDR1 is SGHTA and CDR2 FQGNSA. The CDR3 runs 12 residues. CDR3 sequence: CASSLYGTVWFF. In DNA form, the CDR3 reads TGTGCCAGCAGCTTATATGGAACAGTTTGGTTTTTC.

This chain joins TRBV4-1 and TRBJ1-3; no clear D. Per the germline V gene, CDR1 is MGHRA and CDR2 is YSYEKL. Trimming took 0 bases from V and 2 from J, leaving 5 bases between them. This CDR3 contains 14 residues. The CDR3 protein is CASSQEAAGNTIYF. Written as DNA, the CDR3 is TGCGCCAGCAGCCAAGAGGCGGCTGGAAACACCATATATTTT.

The rearrangement links TRBV23-1 to TRBJ2-5; no definite D call. TRBV23-1 is treated as an ORF (open reading frame) with a function not yet certain. This CDR3 comprises 13 residues. V lost 6 bases and J lost 2, with 10 bases in between. Here the CDR3 DNA reads TGCGCCAGCAGCGCGACATGGCAAGAGACCCAGTACTTC. It is translated as CASSATWQETQYF.

In this sample, this clone turned up a few times. The chain links TRBV14 to TRBJ1-1, with D possibly being TRBD1 (5 bases). This CDR3 region has 13 residues. Germline lookup yields CDR1 SGHDN and CDR2 FVKESK. V was clipped by 4 bases and J by 6 bases, with 12 bases between them. The CDR3 reads CASSLTGGSEAFF. In nucleotides, the CDR3 is TGTGCCAGCAGCCTAACCGGGGGGTCTGAAGCTTTCTTT.

This chain joins TRBV29-1 and TRBJ1-1, with a weak D call TRBD1 (5 bases). CDR3 length: 11 amino acids. Per germline, CDR1 SQVTM and CDR2 ANQGSEA. V was clipped by 7 bases and J by 4 bases, with 10 bases between them. CDR3 amino acids: CSGGSSTEAFF. CDR3 coding DNA: TGCAGCGGGGGCAGTAGCACTGAAGCTTTCTTT.

V is TRBV18 and J is TRBJ1-4; D is uncertain. The CDR3 runs to 15 residues. V was pared by 2 bases and J by 7 bases, with 14 bases between. CDR1 KGHSH and CDR2 LQKENI come from the germline V gene. The CDR3 nucleotides are TGTGCCAGCTCACCATTGGGGAGCGAAGGTGAAAAACTGTTTTTT. It yields the protein CASSPLGSEGEKLFF.

This chain joins TRBV23-1 and TRBJ2-4; possibly TRBD1 for D (6 bases). TRBV23-1 is labeled an ORF, and its function is uncertain. The CDR3 contains 14 residues. V was trimmed by 0 bases and J by 7 bases, leaving 10 bases between them. CDR3 nucleotide sequence: TGCGCCAGCAGTCAATCGGCAGGGGAGAACATTCAGTACTTC. This codes for CASSQSAGENIQYF.

The count of this clone is one. This chain joins TRBV5-1 and TRBJ2-1; D is unresolved. CDR1 is SGHRS, CDR2 YFSETQ, per germline. V shed 0 bases and J shed 8 bases, with 15 bases lying between them. CDR3 length: 15 amino acids. This CDR3 is CASSLGFRVLDEQFF. The CDR3 region has the DNA TGCGCCAGCAGCTTGGGCTTCCGCGTCCTGGATGAGCAGTTCTTC.

V is TRBV4-1 and J is TRBJ2-7; possibly TRBD1 for D (6 bases). Germline CDR1 MGHRA, CDR2 YSYEKL. The CDR3 length is 18 residues. Trimming removed 1 base from V and 2 bases from J, with 21 bases in between. The CDR3 DNA reads as TGCGCCAGCAGCCAAGGTCAAATAGGAGTGGGGGCAACCTACGAGCAGTACTTC. Its translation: CASSQGQIGVGATYEQYF.

This clone was recorded only once. This chain uses TRBV10-3 with TRBJ2-2; the D gene is possibly TRBD2 (6 bases). This CDR3 is 14 amino acids long. The germline V gene has CDR1 ENHRY and CDR2 SYGVKD. V was clipped by 4 bases and J by 5 bases, with 11 bases between them. The chain's CDR3 is CAISVVEGTGELFF. DNA of the CDR3: TGTGCCATCAGTGTCGTGGAGGGGACCGGGGAGCTGTTTTTT.